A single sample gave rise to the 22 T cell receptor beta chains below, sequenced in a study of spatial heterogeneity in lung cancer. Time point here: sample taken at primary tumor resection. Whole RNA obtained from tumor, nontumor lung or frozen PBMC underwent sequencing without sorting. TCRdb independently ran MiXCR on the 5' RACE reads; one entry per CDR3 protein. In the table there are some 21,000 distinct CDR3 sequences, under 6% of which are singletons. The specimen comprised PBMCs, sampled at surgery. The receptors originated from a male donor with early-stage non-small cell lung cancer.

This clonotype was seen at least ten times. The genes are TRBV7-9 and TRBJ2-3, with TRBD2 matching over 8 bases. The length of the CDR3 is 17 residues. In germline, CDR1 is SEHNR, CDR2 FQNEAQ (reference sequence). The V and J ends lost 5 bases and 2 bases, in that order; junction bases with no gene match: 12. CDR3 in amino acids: CASSPRGAGVYTDTQYF. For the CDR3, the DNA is TGTGCCAGCAGCCCTAGGGGAGCGGGAGTGTACACAGATACGCAGTATTTT.

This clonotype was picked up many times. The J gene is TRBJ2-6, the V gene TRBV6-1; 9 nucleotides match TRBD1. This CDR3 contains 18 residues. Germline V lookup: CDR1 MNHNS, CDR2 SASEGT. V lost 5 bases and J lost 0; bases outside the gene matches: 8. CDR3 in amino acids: CASSLRDRAISGANVLTF. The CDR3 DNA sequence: TGTGCCAGCAGTTTAAGGGACAGGGCCATCTCTGGGGCCAACGTCCTGACTTTC.

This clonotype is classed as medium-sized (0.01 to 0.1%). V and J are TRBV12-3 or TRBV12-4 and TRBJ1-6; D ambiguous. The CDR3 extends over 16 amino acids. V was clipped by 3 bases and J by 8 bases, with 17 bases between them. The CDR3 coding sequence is TGTGCCAGCAGTTTCTCCGTGACTATCGGCGATTCACCCCTCCACTTT. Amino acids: CASSFSVTIGDSPLHF.

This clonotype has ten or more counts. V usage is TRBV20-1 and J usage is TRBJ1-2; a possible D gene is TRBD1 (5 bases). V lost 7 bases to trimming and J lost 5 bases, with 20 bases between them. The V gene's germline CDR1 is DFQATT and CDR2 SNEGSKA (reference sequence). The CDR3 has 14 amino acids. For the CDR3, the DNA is TGCAGTGTCAGATCCATGGGGGGACTGTATGGCTACACCTTC. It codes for CSVRSMGGLYGYTF.

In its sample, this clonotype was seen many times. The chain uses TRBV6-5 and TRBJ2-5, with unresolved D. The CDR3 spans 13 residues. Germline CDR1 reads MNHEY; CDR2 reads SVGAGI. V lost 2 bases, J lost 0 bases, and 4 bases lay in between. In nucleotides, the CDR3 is TGTGCCAGCAGTTACGGCAACCAAGAGACCCAGTACTTC. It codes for CASSYGNQETQYF.

CDR3 region: CSARALSSGDYNEQFF. The CDR3 nucleotides read TGCAGTGCTAGAGCCCTATCTAGCGGGGATTACAATGAGCAGTTCTTC. The gene calls are TRBV20-1 and TRBJ2-1, with 9 bases aligning to TRBD2. The CDR3 contains 16 residues. J lost 4 bases, V lost 1 base, and 8 bases had no gene match. Germline loops: CDR1 DFQATT, CDR2 SNEGSKA (reference sequence).

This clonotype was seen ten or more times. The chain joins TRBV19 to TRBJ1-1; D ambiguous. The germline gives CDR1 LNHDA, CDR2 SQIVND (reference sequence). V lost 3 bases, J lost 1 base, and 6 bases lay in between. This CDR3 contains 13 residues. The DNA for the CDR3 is TGTGCCAGTAGTATGGTGGCGAACACTGAAGCTTTCTTT. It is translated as CASSMVANTEAFF.

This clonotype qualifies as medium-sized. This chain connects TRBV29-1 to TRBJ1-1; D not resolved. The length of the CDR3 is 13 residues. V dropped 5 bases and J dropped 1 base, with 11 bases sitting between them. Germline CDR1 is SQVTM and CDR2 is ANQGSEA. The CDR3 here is CSVRFTRNTEAFF. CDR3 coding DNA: TGCAGCGTTCGGTTTACACGGAACACTGAAGCTTTCTTT.

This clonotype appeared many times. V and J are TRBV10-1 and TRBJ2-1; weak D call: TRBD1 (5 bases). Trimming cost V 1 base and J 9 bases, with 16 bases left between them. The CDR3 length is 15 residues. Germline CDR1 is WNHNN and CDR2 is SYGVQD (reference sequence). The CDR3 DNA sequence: TGCGCCAGCAGTGAGTTGGCAGGGTTAATCGGTGAGCAGTTCTTC. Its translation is CASSELAGLIGEQFF.

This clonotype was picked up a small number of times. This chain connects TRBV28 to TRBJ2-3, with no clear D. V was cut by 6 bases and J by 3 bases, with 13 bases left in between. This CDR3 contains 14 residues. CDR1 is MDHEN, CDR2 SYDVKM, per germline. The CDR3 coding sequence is TGTGCCAGCAGCCTTAGTGACCCGACAGATACGCAGTATTTT. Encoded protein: CASSLSDPTDTQYF.

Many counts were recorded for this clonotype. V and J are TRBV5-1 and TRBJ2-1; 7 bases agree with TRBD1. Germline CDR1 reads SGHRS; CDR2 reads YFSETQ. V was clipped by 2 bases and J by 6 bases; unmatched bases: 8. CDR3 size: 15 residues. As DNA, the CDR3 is TGCGCCAGCAGCTTTACAGGGGTTATGGGCAATGAGCAGTTCTTC. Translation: CASSFTGVMGNEQFF.

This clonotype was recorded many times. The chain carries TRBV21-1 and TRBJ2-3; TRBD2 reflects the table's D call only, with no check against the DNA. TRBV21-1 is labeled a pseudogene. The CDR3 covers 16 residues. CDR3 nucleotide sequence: TGTGCCAGCAGCACTTTTAGCGGGACTTACACAGATACGCAGTATTTT. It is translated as CASSTFSGTYTDTQYF.

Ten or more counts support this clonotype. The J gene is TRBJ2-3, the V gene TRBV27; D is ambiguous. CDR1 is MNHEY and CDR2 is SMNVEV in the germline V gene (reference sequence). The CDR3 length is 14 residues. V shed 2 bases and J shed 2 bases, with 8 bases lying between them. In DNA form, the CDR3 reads TGTGCCAGCAGTTTAAACCCGAACACAGATACGCAGTATTTT. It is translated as CASSLNPNTDTQYF.

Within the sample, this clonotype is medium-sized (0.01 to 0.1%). The CDR3, as DNA: TGTGCCAGCAGCCCCGACAGGGCTGGTTACGAGCAGTACTTC. The encoded protein is CASSPDRAGYEQYF. The V call is TRBV7-6, the J call TRBJ2-7; 7 positions agree with TRBD1. Per the germline V gene, CDR1 is SGHVS and CDR2 is FNYEAQ. The length of the CDR3 is 14 residues. J lost 4 bases, V lost 5 bases, and 8 bases had no gene match.

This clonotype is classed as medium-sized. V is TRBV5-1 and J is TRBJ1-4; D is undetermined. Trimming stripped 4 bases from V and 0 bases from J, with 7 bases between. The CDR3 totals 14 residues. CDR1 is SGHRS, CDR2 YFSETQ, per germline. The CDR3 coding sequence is TGCGCCAGCAGCCACAACCCAACTAATGAAAAACTGTTTTTT. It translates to CASSHNPTNEKLFF.

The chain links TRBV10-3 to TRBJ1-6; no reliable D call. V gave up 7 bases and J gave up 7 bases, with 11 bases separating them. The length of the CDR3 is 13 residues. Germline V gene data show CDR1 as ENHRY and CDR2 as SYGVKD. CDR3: CAIKSAPNSPLHF. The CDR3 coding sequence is TGTGCCATCAAATCGGCTCCAAATTCACCCCTCCACTTT.

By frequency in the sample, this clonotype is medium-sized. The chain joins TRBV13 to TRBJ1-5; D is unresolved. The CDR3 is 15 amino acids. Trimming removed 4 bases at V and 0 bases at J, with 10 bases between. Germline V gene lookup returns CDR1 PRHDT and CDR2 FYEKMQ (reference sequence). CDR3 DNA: TGTGCCAGCAGCTCAGGACGCAATAGCAATCAGCCCCAGCATTTT. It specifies CASSSGRNSNQPQHF.

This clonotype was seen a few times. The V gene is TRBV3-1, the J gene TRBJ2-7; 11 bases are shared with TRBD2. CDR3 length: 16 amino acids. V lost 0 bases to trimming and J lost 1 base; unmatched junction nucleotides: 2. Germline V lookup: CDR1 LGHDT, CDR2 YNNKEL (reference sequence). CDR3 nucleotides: TGTGCCAGCAGCCAAGAACTAGCGGGGGATTCCTACGAGCAGTACTTC. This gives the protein CASSQELAGDSYEQYF.

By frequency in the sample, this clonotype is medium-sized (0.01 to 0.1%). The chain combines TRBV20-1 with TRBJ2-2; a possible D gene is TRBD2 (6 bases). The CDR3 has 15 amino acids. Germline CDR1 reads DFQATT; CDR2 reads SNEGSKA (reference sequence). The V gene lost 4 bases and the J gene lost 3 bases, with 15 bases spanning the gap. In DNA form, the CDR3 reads TGCAGTGCTATAAGCCGGGACTCATACACCGGGGAGCTGTTTTTT. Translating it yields CSAISRDSYTGELFF.

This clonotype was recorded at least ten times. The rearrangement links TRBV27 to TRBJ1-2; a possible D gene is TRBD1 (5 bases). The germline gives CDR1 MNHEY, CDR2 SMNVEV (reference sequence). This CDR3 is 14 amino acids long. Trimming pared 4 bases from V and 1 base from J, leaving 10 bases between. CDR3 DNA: TGTGCCAGCAGTTCCATAGACAGTAACTATGGCTACACCTTC. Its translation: CASSSIDSNYGYTF.

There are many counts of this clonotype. Here the CDR3 reads CASSVSGTPKETQYF. In DNA, the CDR3 is TGTGCCAGCAGCGTCTCCGGGACCCCGAAAGAGACCCAGTACTTC. The rearrangement uses TRBV7-2 and TRBJ2-5; D may be TRBD1 or TRBD2 (5 bases each). V lost 5 bases to trimming and J lost 3 bases, with 16 bases between them. The length of the CDR3 is 15 residues. In germline, CDR1 is SGHTA, CDR2 FQGNSA.

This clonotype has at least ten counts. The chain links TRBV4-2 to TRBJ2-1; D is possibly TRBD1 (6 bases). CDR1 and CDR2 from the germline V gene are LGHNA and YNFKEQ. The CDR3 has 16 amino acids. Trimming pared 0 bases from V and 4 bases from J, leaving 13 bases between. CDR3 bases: TGTGCCAGCAGCCAAGATATAAGGGGGAGTTACAATGAGCAGTTCTTC. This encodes CASSQDIRGSYNEQFF.